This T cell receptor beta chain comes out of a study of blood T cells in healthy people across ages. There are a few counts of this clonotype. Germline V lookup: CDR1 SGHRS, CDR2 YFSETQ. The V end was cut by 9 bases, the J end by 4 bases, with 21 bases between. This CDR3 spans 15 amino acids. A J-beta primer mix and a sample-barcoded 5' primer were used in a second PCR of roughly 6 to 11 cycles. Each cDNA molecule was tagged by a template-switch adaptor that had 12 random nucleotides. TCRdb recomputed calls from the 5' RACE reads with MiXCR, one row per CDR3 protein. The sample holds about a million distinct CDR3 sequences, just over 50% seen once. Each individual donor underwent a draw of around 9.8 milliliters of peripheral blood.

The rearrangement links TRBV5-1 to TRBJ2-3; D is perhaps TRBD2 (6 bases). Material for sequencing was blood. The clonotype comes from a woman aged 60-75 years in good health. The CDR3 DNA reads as TGCGCCACCCTCCGGGAGCGAAAGAAGGCAGATACGCAGTATTTT. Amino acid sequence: CATLRERKKADTQYF.